A single sample is the source of the 11 T cell receptor beta chains below, sequenced in a study of blood T cell repertoires in COVID-19. Data came from immunoSEQ multiplex PCR; TCRdb stores just in-frame clones and leaves some out. The table has tens of thousands of clones, 90% to 95% seen once. Sequencing input: peripheral blood. These receptors came from a man aged 55 to 69 with active or convalescent COVID-19.

This sequence joins TRBV9 and TRBJ1-3, with D perhaps TRBD1 (5 bases). This CDR3 has 14 amino acids. From germline, CDR1 is SGDLS and CDR2 YYNGEE. Between the trimmed V and J ends, which lost 4 bases and 8 bases, there was a span of 16 bases. The CDR3 region is CASSLDSRKDTIYF. CDR3 DNA: TGTGCCAGCAGCTTAGACAGTAGGAAAGACACCATATATTTT.

This sequence joins TRBV6-5 and TRBJ1-2; D remains ambiguous. CDR3 length: 15 amino acids. With 0 bases removed from V and 4 bases from J, the gap between germline ends came to 12 bases. In germline, CDR1 is MNHEY, CDR2 SVGAGI. CDR3 nucleotide sequence: TGTGCCAGCAGTTACTCTCCGCAGCGTTCCTATGGCTACACCTTC. It yields the protein CASSYSPQRSYGYTF.

This rearrangement joins TRBV28 to TRBJ1-6; TRBD1 might be the D (6 bases). The germline V gene encodes CDR1 MDHEN and CDR2 SYDVKM. This CDR3 has 15 amino acids. The V end was cut by 6 bases, the J end by 14 bases, with 23 bases between. The CDR3 DNA reads as TGTGCCAGCAGCATTCTGGGGGCGGGCCAGGAGGCCCTCCACTTT. The encoded protein is CASSILGAGQEALHF.

The J gene is TRBJ1-2, the V gene TRBV7-2; D is possibly TRBD1 (6 bases). The CDR3 loop spans 15 amino acids. V was shortened by 4 bases and J by 5 bases, with 17 bases between the two germline ends. Germline assignment: CDR1 SGHTA and CDR2 FQGNSA. CDR3 sequence: CASSSGGGARYGYTF. The CDR3 DNA is TGTGCCAGCAGCTCCGGCGGGGGGGCGAGGTATGGCTACACCTTC.

This chain connects TRBV11-3 to TRBJ1-1; no reliable D call. Germline assignment: CDR1 SGHNT and CDR2 YENEEA. The CDR3 sequence is 14 residues long. Trimming cost V 3 bases and J 0 bases, with 8 bases left between them. DNA of the CDR3: TGTGCCAGCAGCTTCTCGGGAATGAACACTGAAGCTTTCTTT. It encodes CASSFSGMNTEAFF.

This chain uses TRBV7-2 with TRBJ2-6; no firm D call. The CDR3 sequence is 17 residues long. The V end lost 2 bases, the J end lost 2 bases, and 13 bases lay between the germline ends. CDR1 SGHTA and CDR2 FQGNSA come from the germline V gene. The CDR3 DNA reads as TGTGCCAGCAGCTTAATGTCGGTCCGGGCTGGGGCCAACGTCCTGACTTTC. Its translation is CASSLMSVRAGANVLTF.

The gene calls are TRBV2 and TRBJ1-1, with TRBD1 identical over 7 bases. J was trimmed by 0 bases and V by 7 bases; bases with no gene match: 5. The length of the CDR3 is 14 residues. CDR1 and CDR2 (germline): SNHLY, FYNNEI. CDR3: CASTGQVMNTEAFF. CDR3 nucleotide sequence: TGTGCCAGCACCGGACAGGTGATGAACACTGAAGCTTTCTTT.

This clone was observed once. The chain carries TRBV19 and TRBJ2-1; 10 nucleotides agree with TRBD2. The CDR3 consists of 14 residues. V dropped 9 bases and J dropped 4; count of bases not matched to a gene: 6. Germline-derived CDR1 and CDR2 are LNHDA and SQIVND (reference sequence). The CDR3 DNA sequence: TGTGCCAGCCAAGCGGGAGGGCCTTACAATGAGCAGTTCTTC. It translates to CASQAGGPYNEQFF.

This chain uses TRBV5-1 with TRBJ2-4; D unresolved. CDR1 is SGHRS, CDR2 YFSETQ, per germline. V lost 0 bases and J 0 bases, leaving 10 bases between the germline ends. The CDR3 is 16 amino acids. The CDR3 nucleotides are TGCGCCAGCAGCTTGGAGCCCAATCTAGCCAAAAACATTCAGTACTTC. It encodes CASSLEPNLAKNIQYF.

V gene TRBV5-5 combines with J gene TRBJ2-3; TRBD2 aligns across 15 bases. The junction had 0 bases not matched to a gene; V was cut back by 3 bases and J by 4 bases. CDR3 length equals 15 residues. Germline CDR1 is SGHKS and CDR2 is YYEKEE (reference sequence). CDR3 bases: TGTGCCAGCAGCTGGACTAGCGGGGGGGCAGATACGCAGTATTTT. Protein product: CASSWTSGGADTQYF.

The chain is built from TRBV7-9 and TRBJ2-6; D is ambiguous. Per germline, CDR1 SEHNR and CDR2 FQNEAQ (reference sequence). V lost 5 bases to trimming and J lost 0 bases, with 8 bases between them. This CDR3 region has 15 residues. CDR3 coding DNA: TGTGCCAGCAGCCGTAAATACTCTGGGGCCAACGTCCTGACTTTC. Protein: CASSRKYSGANVLTF. The variable domain in full, with the rest retrieved from reference TRBV7-9 and TRBJ2-6, is DTGVSQNPRHKITKRGQNVTFRCDPISEHNRLYWYRQTLGQGPEFLTYFQNEAQLEKSRLLSDRFSAERPKGSFSTLEIQRTEQGDSAMYLCASSRKYSGANVLTFGAGSRLTVL.